This T cell receptor beta chain was profiled in a study of CD8 T cells in ankylosing spondylitis. The study's findings and limits: A TCR beta motif of about eight highly homologous variants appeared characteristic of ankylosing spondylitis blood.

For this clonotype: Its specificity is unknown.

TCRdb reprocessed the 5' RACE reads with MiXCR, giving one entry per CDR3 protein. The sample contains 150,000 to 200,000 distinct CDR3 sequences, around 19% of which appear only once. The CDR3 covers 15 residues. From germline, CDR1 is MNHEY and CDR2 SMNVEV (reference sequence). The V and J ends lost 5 bases and 1 base respectively, with 9 bases between them. The sequence derives from a male donor with ankylosing spondylitis or in good health (not recorded which). The chain couples TRBV27 to TRBJ2-6; no reliable D call. The specimen was blood, either unsorted or a sorted T cell fraction (not recorded which). Here the CDR3 DNA reads TGTGCCAGCAGTACATACAGATCTGGGGCCAACGTCCTGACTTTC. This codes for CASSTYRSGANVLTF.